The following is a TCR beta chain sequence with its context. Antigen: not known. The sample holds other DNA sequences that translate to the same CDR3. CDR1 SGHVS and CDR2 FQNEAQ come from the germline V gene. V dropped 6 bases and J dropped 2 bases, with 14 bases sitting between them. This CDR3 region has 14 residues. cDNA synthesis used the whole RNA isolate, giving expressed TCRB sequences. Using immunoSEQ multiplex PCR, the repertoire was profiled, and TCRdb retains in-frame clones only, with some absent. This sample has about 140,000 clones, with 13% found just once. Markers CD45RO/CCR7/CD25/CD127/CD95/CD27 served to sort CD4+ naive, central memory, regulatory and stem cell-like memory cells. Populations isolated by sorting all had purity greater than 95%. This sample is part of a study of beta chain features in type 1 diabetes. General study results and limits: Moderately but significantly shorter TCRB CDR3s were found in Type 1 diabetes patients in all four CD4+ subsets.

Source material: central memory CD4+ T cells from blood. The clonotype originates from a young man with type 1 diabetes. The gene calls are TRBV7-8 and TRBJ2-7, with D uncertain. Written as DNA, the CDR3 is TGTGCCAGCAGTCCAGGTCGGTTCACCTACGAGCAGTACTTC. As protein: CASSPGRFTYEQYF.